These 25 T cell receptor beta chains share one sample of origin, sequenced in a study of T cell repertoires in cytomegalovirus infection. Their specific antigens are unknown. One entry per CDR3 protein, called by TCRdb with MiXCR from the reads. The repertoire has some 480,000 distinct CDR3 sequences, about 33% of them found once; the top ten carry 15% to 20%. The source material was cultured PBMCs, sampled from culture after CMV antigen stimulation. Receptor source: a human donor in good health (CMV status not recorded). Some clones in this sample may be carry-over from other donors' samples.

The genes are TRBV2 and TRBJ2-1; a possible D gene is TRBD2 (5 bases). The CDR3 contains 20 residues. CDR1 and CDR2 from the germline V gene are SNHLY and FYNNEI. V shed 0 bases and J shed 3 bases, with 24 bases lying between them. The CDR3 region has the DNA TGTGCCAGCAGTGAAGCGCTTTTTTTGCGGCCAGTGACTAACTACAATGAGCAGTTCTTC. Amino acids: CASSEALFLRPVTNYNEQFF.

The chain uses TRBV7-2 and TRBJ1-3, with TRBD1 as a possible D gene (5 bases). The V gene lost 2 bases and the J gene lost 4 bases, with 12 bases spanning the gap. Germline V gene data show CDR1 as SGHTA and CDR2 as FQGNSA. CDR3 length equals 15 residues. In DNA form, the CDR3 reads TGTGCCAGCAGCTTATGGTCGGGGGGAGGAAACACCATATATTTT. The encoded protein is CASSLWSGGGNTIYF.

The rearrangement uses TRBV19 and TRBJ2-5; no reliable D call. CDR1 LNHDA and CDR2 SQIVND come from the germline V gene (reference sequence). Trimming removed 4 bases at V and 5 bases at J, with 14 bases between. The CDR3 is 14 amino acids. The DNA of the CDR3 is TGTGCCAGTAGTAGGCCCCTCGGAAGTGAGACCCAGTACTTC. Protein: CASSRPLGSETQYF.

In the case of this clonotype: A read error may account for a junction end that differs from germline. This sequence joins TRBV6-2 or TRBV6-3 and TRBJ2-5, with D hard to call. Germline V CDR1 and CDR2: MNHEY, SVGEGT. The CDR3 runs 10 residues. CDR3 amino acids: CATSRETQYF. DNA for the CDR3: TGTGCCACCAGTAGAGAGACCCAGTACTTC.

The J gene is TRBJ1-2, the V gene TRBV29-1, with 7 bases lining up with TRBD1. Germline V gene data show CDR1 as SQVTM and CDR2 as ANQGSEA. Germline trimming cut 1 base from V and 5 bases from J; bases unmatched to any gene: 7. CDR3 length: 14 amino acids. The CDR3 DNA reads TGCAGCGTTGAAGGAGGGGGCGATCAGTATGGCTACACCTTC. Its protein is CSVEGGGDQYGYTF.

This clonotype turned up a few times. The chain joins TRBV7-8 to TRBJ2-1; no definite D call. The CDR3 extends over 18 amino acids. Trimming removed 1 base at V and 1 base at J, with 17 bases between. Germline V gives CDR1 SGHVS, CDR2 FQNEAQ. This CDR3 reads CASSLGVRERRSYNEQFF. CDR3 sequence (DNA): TGTGCCAGCAGCTTAGGGGTTAGAGAGCGCCGTTCCTACAATGAGCAGTTCTTC.

The CDR3 bases are TGTGCCAGCAGCTTAGGCACTCCCCGCGAGCAGTACTTC. It translates to CASSLGTPREQYF. The V call is TRBV7-4, the J call TRBJ2-7; D not resolved. V lost 1 base to trimming and J lost 6 bases, with 10 bases between them. Per germline, CDR1 SGHVT and CDR2 SQSDAQ. The CDR3 runs 13 residues.

This clonotype was seen a handful of times. The chain couples TRBV28 to TRBJ2-1; 12 bases align to TRBD2. Germline V lookup: CDR1 MDHEN, CDR2 SYDVKM. The CDR3 length is 16 residues. V trimming: 4 bases; J trimming: 2 bases; junction bases outside the gene matches: 3. The CDR3 region has the DNA TGTGCCAGCAGTTCCCTAGCGGGAGGGGCCTACAATGAGCAGTTCTTC. Protein product: CASSSLAGGAYNEQFF.

In its sample, this clonotype was seen a few times. The chain recombines TRBV6-1 with TRBJ1-1; tentatively, D is TRBD1 (5 bases). There are 13 residues in the CDR3. The germline CDR1 and CDR2 sequences are MNHNS and SASEGT. Trimming left V 1 base short and J 3 bases short, with 6 bases between. The CDR3 sequence: CASSEEGYTEAFF. CDR3 sequence (DNA): TGTGCCAGCAGTGAAGAGGGGTACACTGAAGCTTTCTTT.

This clonotype was counted ten times or more. The chain's CDR3 is CASSLVPLYQNIQYF. The CDR3 nucleotides read TGTGCCAGCAGCTTAGTTCCACTATACCAAAACATTCAGTACTTC. The gene calls are TRBV7-2 and TRBJ2-4; D gene ambiguous. Germline CDR1 reads SGHTA; CDR2 reads FQGNSA. The V end was cut by 1 base, the J end by 5 bases, with 12 bases between. CDR3 size: 15 residues.

The rearrangement uses TRBV12-5 and TRBJ2-5; weak D call: TRBD2 (5 bases). V dropped 7 bases and J dropped 5 bases, with 11 bases sitting between them. The CDR3 spans 12 residues. Per the germline V gene, CDR1 is LGHNT and CDR2 is FRNRAP. CDR3 DNA sequence: TGTGCTAGTGTGGGAGCCGGCGAGACCCAGTACTTC. This gives the protein CASVGAGETQYF.

The chain joins TRBV6-2 or TRBV6-3 to TRBJ1-1; TRBD1 is a possible D gene (6 bases). The CDR3 extends over 16 amino acids. V was clipped by 6 bases and J by 5 bases, with 22 bases between them. CDR1 is MNHEY, CDR2 SVGEGT, per germline. CDR3 in DNA: TGTGCCAGCAGCCCAGACAGGTCCCCCGGTGATACTGAAGCTTTCTTT. Protein product: CASSPDRSPGDTEAFF.

The V call is TRBV27, the J call TRBJ2-7; unclear D gene. The CDR3 is made up of 11 amino acids. V was pared by 8 bases and J by 7 bases, with 12 bases between. Germline V gene lookup returns CDR1 MNHEY and CDR2 SMNVEV (reference sequence). CDR3 DNA: TGTGCCAGCGGACCTGCGGAAGAGCAGTACTTC. It specifies CASGPAEEQYF.

In DNA, the CDR3 is TGCAGCGCTAAGGACAGGGGGCGGAATGAGCAGTTCTTC. It codes for CSAKDRGRNEQFF. The chain recombines TRBV29-1 with TRBJ2-1, with 11 bases identical to TRBD1. V shed 7 bases, J shed 7 bases, and the junction held 6 bases outside the gene matches. The CDR3 runs to 13 residues. The germline gives CDR1 SQVTM, CDR2 ANQGSEA.

V usage is TRBV11-2 and J usage is TRBJ2-7; the match to TRBD2 covers 14 bases. The CDR3 has 15 amino acids. Germline V gene lookup returns CDR1 SGHAT and CDR2 FQNNGV. The V segment lost 4 bases and the J segment 5 bases; nucleotides outside the gene matches: 4. The CDR3 DNA is TGTGCCAGCAGCTCTGGACTAGCGGGAGGCCACGAGCAGTACTTC. The encoded protein is CASSSGLAGGHEQYF.

In DNA, the CDR3 is TGTGCCAGTAGTTCCATCGACAGGTCCGGGGACTATGGCTACACCTTC. Its protein is CASSSIDRSGDYGYTF. The rearrangement joins TRBV19 to TRBJ1-2; D possibly corresponds to TRBD1 (6 bases). Germline CDR1 is LNHDA and CDR2 is SQIVND (reference sequence). This CDR3 has 16 residues. Deletions cut 5 bases from V and 3 bases from J, with 19 bases between.

The rearrangement links TRBV6-1 to TRBJ2-7; 9 bases agree with TRBD2. J was trimmed by 4 bases and V by 1 base; bases with no gene match: 2. This CDR3 has 14 residues. Looked up from germline, CDR1 is MNHNS and CDR2 is SASEGT. The DNA of the CDR3 is TGTGCCAGCAGTGAAGGGACTAGCGCTTACGAGCAGTACGTC. It codes for CASSEGTSAYEQYV.

CDR3 region: CASSPRTGSDEQYV. The CDR3 bases are TGTGCCAGCAGCCCTAGGACAGGTTCGGACGAGCAGTACGTC. The chain links TRBV5-8 to TRBJ2-7, with 7 nucleotides matching TRBD1. Looked up from germline, CDR1 is SGHTS and CDR2 is YDEGEE. The trim removed 4 bases at V and 5 bases at J, leaving 9 bases unmatched. CDR3 size: 14 residues.

The CDR3 is CASRKGGLDGELFF. For the CDR3, the DNA is TGTGCCAGCAGAAAGGGGGGGCTCGACGGGGAGCTGTTTTTT. This rearrangement joins TRBV28 to TRBJ2-2; TRBD2 might be the D (7 bases). V lost 6 bases to trimming and J lost 7 bases, with 15 bases between them. Germline V gene data show CDR1 as MDHEN and CDR2 as SYDVKM. The CDR3 is made up of 14 amino acids.

The DNA for the CDR3 is TGTGCCAGCAGTTACTCGTCTGCTAGCGGGAGCCATGAGCAGTTCTTC. This codes for CASSYSSASGSHEQFF. This sequence joins TRBV6-2 or TRBV6-3 and TRBJ2-1, with 10 bases fitting TRBD2. V was clipped by 0 bases and J by 8 bases; unmatched bases: 7. The V gene's germline CDR1 is MNHEY and CDR2 SVGEGT. The CDR3 spans 16 residues.

This clonotype was detected a few times. This rearrangement joins TRBV2 to TRBJ2-5; TRBD2 matches 14 bases. V shed 4 bases, J shed 4 bases, and the junction held 8 bases outside the gene matches. CDR3 length: 17 amino acids. The V gene's germline CDR1 is SNHLY and CDR2 FYNNEI. The DNA of the CDR3 is TGTGCCAGCAGTGTCGGGACTAGCGGGAGTCTGGGAGAGACCCAGTACTTC. Translating gives CASSVGTSGSLGETQYF.

This clonotype was picked up a small number of times. This rearrangement joins TRBV7-2 to TRBJ2-1; 11 bases map to TRBD2. Germline CDR1 reads SGHTA; CDR2 reads FQGNSA. CDR3 length: 19 amino acids. With 6 bases clipped from V and 7 bases from J, the junction kept 20 bases outside the gene matches. The CDR3 loop is CASSRRDWVAGGQSNEQFF. The CDR3 nucleotides are TGTGCCAGCAGTCGTAGGGATTGGGTAGCGGGAGGGCAGTCGAATGAGCAGTTCTTC.

CDR3 loop: CASSLKLEEQFF. The CDR3 nucleotides are TGTGCCAGCAGCTTAAAACTCGAGGAGCAGTTCTTC. V gene TRBV7-6 combines with J gene TRBJ2-1; D call uncertain. CDR1 is SGHVS, CDR2 FNYEAQ, per germline. The CDR3 totals 12 residues. Trimming removed 2 bases at V and 10 bases at J, with 9 bases between.

This clonotype has more than one count but fewer than ten. The chain combines TRBV4-3 with TRBJ2-1, with TRBD2 identical over 12 bases. The CDR3 sequence is 22 residues long. CDR1 LGHNA and CDR2 YSLEER come from the germline V gene. V lost 3 bases and J lost 0; bases outside the gene matches: 18. The CDR3 sequence: CASSHLRKVGLAGRNSYNEQFF. As DNA, the CDR3 is TGCGCCAGCAGCCACCTTCGGAAAGTGGGACTAGCGGGCCGAAACTCCTACAATGAGCAGTTCTTC.

Only a few counts were recorded for this clonotype. The chain recombines TRBV10-3 with TRBJ2-7; 10 bases agree with TRBD2. After removal of 6 bases from V and 7 bases from J, the junction contained 6 bases not matched to a gene. Germline CDR1 is ENHRY and CDR2 is SYGVKD. The CDR3 loop spans 13 amino acids. In nucleotides, the CDR3 is TGTGCCATCAGGACTAGCGGGCCAACGGAGCAGTACGTC. Amino acid sequence: CAIRTSGPTEQYV.